Each of the 12 T cell receptor beta chains below was sequenced from the same sample in a study of cytomegalovirus exposure and HLA in healthy donors. The PCR employed 60 Vbeta primers together with 13 Jbeta primers. The table came from immunoSEQ multiplex PCR; TCRdb's copy has only in-frame clones and leaves some out. The top ten hold around 6.4% of the sample, which has about 82,000 clones, 70% to 75% seen once. The sample taken for sequencing was PBMCs. The receptors derive from a woman aged 45-60 years in good health and CMV-seropositive.

Many counts were recorded for this clone. J is TRBJ2-3 and V is TRBV19; TRBD2 matches 10 bases. This CDR3 is built from 14 residues. J was trimmed by 4 bases and V by 7 bases; bases with no gene match: 5. Germline CDR1 and CDR2: LNHDA and SQIVND (reference sequence). As DNA, the CDR3 is TGTGCCAGTACCCCAGCGGGAGGGTCAGATACGCAGTATTTT. Its protein product is CASTPAGGSDTQYF.

The V call is TRBV10-1, the J call TRBJ2-3; 7 bases fit TRBD1. Looked up from germline, CDR1 is WNHNN and CDR2 is SYGVQD (reference sequence). With V trimmed by 1 base and J by 2 bases, 6 bases remained unmatched. The CDR3 is 16 residues long. The CDR3 region is CASSEWTGGTTDTQYF. CDR3 nucleotide sequence: TGCGCCAGCAGTGAGTGGACAGGAGGTACCACAGATACGCAGTATTTT.

The chain has TRBV2 and TRBJ2-7, with a possible D match to TRBD1 (5 bases). Germline V gene data show CDR1 as SNHLY and CDR2 as FYNNEI. V was clipped by 1 base and J by 5 bases, with 9 bases between them. The CDR3 covers 13 residues. The CDR3 reads CASSEGGADEQYF. CDR3 sequence (DNA): TGTGCCAGCAGTGAAGGTGGGGCCGACGAGCAGTACTTC. Looking up the rest from reference TRBV2 and TRBJ2-7 gives the full variable domain: EPEVTQTPSHQVTQMGQEVILRCVPISNHLYFYWYRQILGQKVEFLVSFYNNEISEKSEIFDDQFSVERPDGSNFTLKIRSTKLEDSAMYFCASSEGGADEQYFGPGTRLTVT.

The chain links TRBV7-2 to TRBJ2-7; 7 nucleotides match TRBD1. V lost 5 bases, J lost 0 bases, and 13 bases stayed unmatched. This CDR3 is 17 amino acids long. Germline V gene data show CDR1 as SGHTA and CDR2 as FQGNSA. The CDR3 DNA reads as TGTGCCAGCAGCCTCGGACCCGACAGGGCCCCCTCCTACGAGCAGTACTTC. Translation gives CASSLGPDRAPSYEQYF.

CDR3 sequence (DNA): TGTGCCAGCAGCTATAGCGGGAGTGGGGACAATGAGCAGTTCTTC. It encodes CASSYSGSGDNEQFF. The V gene is TRBV9, the J gene TRBJ2-1; 9 bases fit TRBD2. CDR1 SGDLS and CDR2 YYNGEE come from the germline V gene. The CDR3 is 15 amino acids. V shed 4 bases and J 5 bases; nucleotides not matched to a gene: 7.

CDR3 in DNA: TGCAGCGTTAGCGTTGCGGGAGGGACCGGGGAGCTGTTTTTT. This encodes CSVSVAGGTGELFF. The chain uses TRBV29-1 and TRBJ2-2; 9 positions agree with TRBD2. Germline V gene lookup returns CDR1 SQVTM and CDR2 ANQGSEA. J gave up 5 bases and V 5 bases, and 6 bases lay outside the gene matches. CDR3 length: 14 amino acids.

V usage is TRBV2 and J usage is TRBJ2-7, with 10 positions matching TRBD1. Germline V lookup: CDR1 SNHLY, CDR2 FYNNEI. This CDR3 region has 16 residues. V lost 4 bases, J lost 2 bases, and 8 bases stayed unmatched. In nucleotides, the CDR3 is TGTGCCAGCAGTGGCTACCGGGACAGGGGACCCTACGAGCAGTACTTC. Its protein product is CASSGYRDRGPYEQYF.

The chain combines TRBV27 with TRBJ2-7; 9 nucleotides line up with TRBD2. The trim removed 5 bases at V and 2 bases at J, leaving 7 bases unmatched. The CDR3 is 15 residues long. CDR1 and CDR2 (germline): MNHEY, SMNVEV (reference sequence). DNA of the CDR3: TGTGCCAGCAGTACCTTAGCGGGAGCGACCTACGAGCAGTACTTC. It encodes CASSTLAGATYEQYF.

This chain links TRBV10-3 with TRBJ2-3, with D tentatively TRBD2 (6 bases). The V gene lost 3 bases and the J gene lost 6 bases, with 10 bases spanning the gap. This CDR3 has 13 residues. Germline CDR1 reads ENHRY; CDR2 reads SYGVKD. CDR3 sequence: CAISDPREDTQYF. For the CDR3, the DNA is TGTGCCATCAGTGACCCTCGGGAGGATACGCAGTATTTT.

The V call is TRBV6-1, the J call TRBJ2-1; D gene ambiguous. CDR1 and CDR2 from the germline V gene are MNHNS and SASEGT. The CDR3 runs 13 residues. V dropped 6 bases and J dropped 4 bases, with 10 bases sitting between them. The CDR3 bases are TGTGCCAGCAGCCAGACTTTTTACAATGAGCAGTTCTTC. It codes for CASSQTFYNEQFF.

This clone was recorded a few times. This rearrangement joins TRBV6-5 to TRBJ2-7; D is perhaps TRBD2 (6 bases). Germline V gene data show CDR1 as MNHEY and CDR2 as SVGAGI. This CDR3 is 16 amino acids long. Trimming left V 4 bases short and J 0 bases short, with 16 bases between. The CDR3 DNA sequence: TGTGCCAGCAGTTCCCAGCGGAGGGGCGGCTCCTACGAGCAGTACTTC. The encoded protein is CASSSQRRGGSYEQYF.

The rearrangement joins TRBV5-5 to TRBJ1-2; no definite D call. The germline gives CDR1 SGHKS, CDR2 YYEKEE (reference sequence). The CDR3 covers 15 residues. V was trimmed by 0 bases and J by 2 bases, leaving 11 bases between them. CDR3 amino acids: CASSLADILNYGYTF. In DNA, the CDR3 is TGTGCCAGCAGCTTGGCTGACATTCTCAACTATGGCTACACCTTC.